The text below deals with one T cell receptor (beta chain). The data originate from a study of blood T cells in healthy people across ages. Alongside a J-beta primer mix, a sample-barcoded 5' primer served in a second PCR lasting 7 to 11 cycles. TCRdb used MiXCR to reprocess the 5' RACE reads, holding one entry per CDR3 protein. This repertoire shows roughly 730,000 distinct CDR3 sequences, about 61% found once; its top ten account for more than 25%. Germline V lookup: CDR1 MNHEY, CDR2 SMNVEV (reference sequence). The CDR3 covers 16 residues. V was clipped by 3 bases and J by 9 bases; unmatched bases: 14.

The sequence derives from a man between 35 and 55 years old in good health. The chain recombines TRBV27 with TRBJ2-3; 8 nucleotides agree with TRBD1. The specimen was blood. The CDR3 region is CASSFLSTGVVDTQYF. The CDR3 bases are TGTGCCAGCAGTTTCCTCTCGACAGGGGTGGTTGACACGCAGTATTTT.